A selection of T cell receptor beta chains follows, all from one sample in a study of technical replicates of blood from a few donors. The data were produced by immunoSEQ multiplex PCR, yet TCRdb's version contains in-frame clones alone and is incomplete. This table holds 75,000 to 90,000 clones, 85% to 95% found once. The specimen sequenced was T cells isolated from PBMCs. Receptors originate from a human donor in good health. Both conserved end residues are part of each CDR3. A D gene is named only where the DNA matches it firmly. Only some rows state a clone size, as once, few, many or a class for expanded clones.

clone_size: .
j_call: TRBJ2-5
d_call: TRBD2
v_call: TRBV7-6
cdr3_aa: CASSLAGGQLETQYF
cdr3_nt: TGTGCCAGCAGCTTAGCGGGAGGGCAATTGGAGACCCAGTACTTC

clone_size: .
j_call: TRBJ1-6
d_call: .
v_call: TRBV2
cdr3_aa: CASMRDAANSPLHF
cdr3_nt: TGTGCTAGCATGCGGGATGCCGCAAATTCACCCCTCCACTTT

clone_size: .
j_call: TRBJ2-5
d_call: TRBD2
v_call: TRBV5-4
cdr3_aa: CASSLGGTSGVKTQYF
cdr3_nt: TGTGCCAGCAGCTTGGGGGGGACTAGCGGGGTAAAGACCCAGTACTTC

clone_size: few
j_call: TRBJ1-1
d_call: .
v_call: TRBV30
cdr3_aa: CAWSVPSLKTEAFF
cdr3_nt: TGTGCCTGGAGTGTACCCTCTCTAAAAACTGAAGCTTTCTTT

clone_size: .
j_call: TRBJ2-1
d_call: .
v_call: TRBV30
cdr3_aa: CAWSVIEIDEQFF
cdr3_nt: TGTGCCTGGAGTGTAATCGAGATCGATGAGCAGTTCTTC

clone_size: .
j_call: TRBJ2-5
d_call: TRBD2
v_call: TRBV18
cdr3_aa: CASSPVLAGGQETQYF
cdr3_nt: TGTGCCAGCTCACCCGTACTAGCGGGAGGGCAAGAGACCCAGTACTTC

clone_size: once
j_call: TRBJ1-2
d_call: .
v_call: TRBV6-1
cdr3_aa: CASARGQDYGYTF
cdr3_nt: TGTGCCAGCGCCCGGGGTCAGGACTATGGCTACACCTTC

clone_size: .
j_call: TRBJ1-4
d_call: .
v_call: TRBV4-1
cdr3_aa: CASSLKSGRVPNEKLFF
cdr3_nt: TGCGCCAGCAGCCTCAAGTCGGGTCGCGTACCTAATGAAAAACTGTTTTTT

clone_size: .
j_call: TRBJ2-7
d_call: TRBD2
v_call: TRBV5-1
cdr3_aa: CASSPTSGRVGIYEQYF
cdr3_nt: TGCGCCAGCAGCCCGACTAGCGGGAGGGTGGGAATCTACGAGCAGTACTTC

clone_size: .
j_call: TRBJ1-5
d_call: .
v_call: TRBV28
cdr3_aa: CASSQIGQPQHF
cdr3_nt: TGTGCCAGCAGTCAAATCGGTCAGCCCCAGCATTTT

clone_size: .
j_call: TRBJ2-1
d_call: TRBD1
v_call: TRBV7-3
cdr3_aa: CASSGQGTDEQFF
cdr3_nt: TGTGCCAGCAGCGGACAGGGGACTGATGAGCAGTTCTTC

clone_size: .
j_call: TRBJ2-7
d_call: .
v_call: TRBV4-2
cdr3_aa: CASSQDRGNYEQYF
cdr3_nt: TGTGCCAGCAGCCAAGACAGGGGTAACTACGAGCAGTACTTC

clone_size: .
j_call: TRBJ2-2
d_call: TRBD2
v_call: TRBV7-9
cdr3_aa: CASSPGTLGRAGELFF
cdr3_nt: TGTGCCAGCAGCCCCGGGACGCTGGGGAGGGCCGGGGAGCTGTTTTTT

clone_size: .
j_call: TRBJ2-1
d_call: .
v_call: TRBV29-1
cdr3_aa: CSVGAGAHNNEQFF
cdr3_nt: TGCAGCGTTGGGGCAGGGGCCCACAACAATGAGCAGTTCTTC

clone_size: .
j_call: TRBJ1-2
d_call: .
v_call: TRBV5-4
cdr3_aa: CASSTDSYYGYTF
cdr3_nt: TGTGCCAGCAGCACGGACAGCTACTATGGCTACACCTTC

clone_size: .
j_call: TRBJ2-5
d_call: .
v_call: TRBV4-1
cdr3_aa: CASSQVGEETQYF
cdr3_nt: TGCGCCAGCAGCCAAGTCGGAGAAGAGACCCAGTACTTC

clone_size: few
j_call: TRBJ2-7
d_call: TRBD1
v_call: TRBV9
cdr3_aa: CASSVGSTGQAYEQYF
cdr3_nt: TGTGCCAGCAGCGTAGGGAGTACGGGACAGGCCTACGAGCAGTACTTC

clone_size: once
j_call: TRBJ2-7
d_call: TRBD1
v_call: TRBV10-3
cdr3_aa: CAINPSGQDISYEQYF
cdr3_nt: TGTGCCATCAATCCTTCTGGACAGGATATCTCCTACGAGCAGTACTTC

clone_size: .
j_call: TRBJ2-7
d_call: TRBD2
v_call: TRBV5-1
cdr3_aa: CASSLVPSGSLQYF
cdr3_nt: TGCGCCAGCAGCTTGGTACCTAGCGGCAGCCTTCAGTACTTC

clone_size: .
j_call: TRBJ2-1
d_call: TRBD2
v_call: TRBV7-3
cdr3_aa: CASSPLAGGLYNEQFF
cdr3_nt: TGTGCCAGCAGCCCTCTAGCGGGGGGGCTCTACAATGAGCAGTTCTTC

clone_size: .
j_call: TRBJ2-5
d_call: TRBD2
v_call: TRBV2
cdr3_aa: CASTRVSGGQETQYF
cdr3_nt: TGTGCCAGCACCCGGGTGAGCGGGGGCCAAGAGACCCAGTACTTC

clone_size: .
j_call: TRBJ2-1
d_call: .
v_call: TRBV5-1
cdr3_aa: CASSLVSRDLFDEQFF
cdr3_nt: TGCGCCAGCAGCTTGGTTTCCAGGGATCTTTTCGATGAGCAGTTCTTC

clone_size: .
j_call: TRBJ1-2
d_call: TRBD1
v_call: TRBV6-5
cdr3_aa: CASRGQIFYGYTF
cdr3_nt: TGTGCCAGCAGGGGACAGATATTTTATGGCTACACCTTC

clone_size: .
j_call: TRBJ2-2
d_call: .
v_call: TRBV2
cdr3_aa: CASSISENTGELFF
cdr3_nt: TGTGCCAGCAGTATCTCAGAGAACACCGGGGAGCTGTTTTTT

clone_size: once
j_call: TRBJ1-2
d_call: .
v_call: TRBV28
cdr3_aa: CASSDPGTRGGYTF
cdr3_nt: TGTGCCAGCAGTGATCCCGGGACTAGGGGTGGCTACACCTTC

clone_size: .
j_call: TRBJ2-1
d_call: .
v_call: TRBV11-2
cdr3_aa: CASSLLFLGGQVSYNEQFF
cdr3_nt: TGTGCCAGCAGCCTCTTATTCTTGGGGGGTCAGGTCAGTTACAATGAGCAGTTCTTC

clone_size: .
j_call: TRBJ2-7
d_call: TRBD1
v_call: TRBV28
cdr3_aa: CATTGGYEQYF
cdr3_nt: TGTGCCACAACAGGGGGCTACGAGCAGTACTTC

clone_size: .
j_call: TRBJ1-2
d_call: TRBD1
v_call: TRBV30
cdr3_aa: CAWTRTGPRDGYTF
cdr3_nt: TGTGCCTGGACCCGGACAGGGCCTCGAGATGGCTACACCTTC

clone_size: once
j_call: TRBJ2-2
d_call: TRBD1
v_call: TRBV18
cdr3_aa: CASSLRGTGDTGELFF
cdr3_nt: TGTGCCAGCTCACTTCGCGGGACAGGCGATACCGGGGAGCTGTTTTTT

clone_size: .
j_call: TRBJ1-5
d_call: .
v_call: TRBV7-9
cdr3_aa: CASSQGGGNSNQPQHF
cdr3_nt: TGTGCCAGCAGCCAGGGCGGCGGAAATAGCAATCAGCCCCAGCATTTT

clone_size: .
j_call: TRBJ2-5
d_call: .
v_call: TRBV5-8
cdr3_aa: CASSLGLSGGQYF
cdr3_nt: TGTGCCAGCAGCCTGGGGTTGTCCGGGGGCCAGTACTTC

clone_size: .
j_call: TRBJ2-7
d_call: TRBD2
v_call: TRBV14
cdr3_aa: CASSQSLWTSGHEQYF
cdr3_nt: TGTGCCAGCAGCCAATCGTTATGGACTAGCGGCCACGAGCAGTACTTC